The T cell receptor (beta chain) under discussion was sequenced for a study of T cells in Graves' hyperthyroidism and ophthalmopathy. General observations from the study: Blood also held most thyroid clonotypes expanded beyond 0.001. A model using 13 V-J features told ophthalmopathy apart from stable hyperthyroidism.

Clinicians diagnosed patients from clinical symptoms, serum thyroxine and TRAb, thyroid ultrasound and orbital computed tomography. The PBMCs studied were ones that came from 10 ml fresh peripheral blood. Germline values: CDR1 GTSNPN, CDR2 SVGIG (reference sequence). V was shortened by 5 bases and J by 13 bases, with 20 bases between the two germline ends. The CDR3 length is 12 residues. This clonotype was picked up many times. Its antigen is as yet unknown. There were TCR beta CDR3 regions amplified from RNA transcripts. During a first-round RT-PCR of the TCR CDR3, the HTBI primer set was used. TCRdb used MiXCR to reprocess the multiplex PCR reads, holding one entry per CDR3 protein. The table includes some 200,000 distinct CDR3 sequences, approximately 17% detected once.

The chain is built from TRBV30 and TRBJ1-1; D remains ambiguous. The receptor's source is a man in his forties or fifties with Graves' hyperthyroidism. Input material: blood. In nucleotides, the CDR3 is TGTGCCTGGCTGACCCCCGGGCAACGGAGTTTCTTT. Translated: CAWLTPGQRSFF.